A selection of T cell receptor beta chains follows, all from one sample in a study of a mutant IDH1 vaccine in newly diagnosed glioma. These receptors have no identified antigens. Sequenced by immunoSEQ multiplex PCR; TCRdb stores in-frame clones only, minus some. The sample carries about 51,000 clones, about three quarters recorded once. The source was PBMCs, collected from a glioma patient whose treatment included an IDH1 peptide vaccine. Receptors originate from a woman between 40 and 50 years old with glioma. Each CDR3 is given with its conserved first and last residue.

j_call v_call cdr3_aa
TRBJ2-6 TRBV9 CASSVQGVVISGANVLTF
TRBJ1-4 TRBV4-2 CASSQVQGQANEKLFF
TRBJ2-7 TRBV27 CASSLDGLAGALPYEQYF
TRBJ2-7 TRBV11-2 CASSPLDGSYEQYF
TRBJ2-5 TRBV11-3 CASSLGDVRMGETQYF
TRBJ2-7 TRBV9 CASSRTEGEQYF
TRBJ2-1 TRBV29-1 CSVGRRGGNEQFF
TRBJ2-7 TRBV10-1 CASRTTYEQYF
TRBJ1-1 TRBV7-9 CASSLEGGTEAFF
TRBJ1-4 TRBV15 CATSPHPGTGGREKLFF
TRBJ2-5 TRBV6-1 CASSETARDRVGETQYF
TRBJ1-6 TRBV18 CASSPDRGDYSPLHF
TRBJ2-3 TRBV2 CANTPRDTPTDTQYF
TRBJ1-1 TRBV5-1 CASSTRTGGSTEAFF
TRBJ1-1 TRBV29-1 CSGIMNTEAFF
TRBJ2-7 TRBV10-2 CASSFGPGRAGEQYF
TRBJ2-3 TRBV5-1 CASSLGPGRPSMDTQYF
TRBJ2-3 TRBV9 CASNPSASGSTDTQYF
TRBJ2-3 TRBV6-1 CASSELKMGQYF
TRBJ1-1 TRBV7-9 CASSYGPREGTEAFF
TRBJ2-3 TRBV6-1 CASSEAGQSTDTQYF
TRBJ1-5 TRBV5-1 CASSPGQGMFNNQPQHF
TRBJ1-4 TRBV7-9 CASSFPSTTNEKLFF
TRBJ1-1 TRBV2 CAIWDLLNTEAFF
TRBJ2-7 TRBV5-1 CASSYPGRYEQYF
TRBJ2-7 TRBV5-1 CASRRSRGAFLYEQYF
TRBJ1-2 TRBV15 CATSRDQRGREGYGYTF
TRBJ1-2 TRBV5-1 CASSLGDRSYGYTF
TRBJ1-1 TRBV2 CASSETDKLGVEAFF
TRBJ1-4 TRBV4-2 CASSQDGALLFF
TRBJ1-2 TRBV5-1 CASSLGGDLPYGYTF